These T cell receptor beta chains were read from a single sample in a study of metastatic and nonmetastatic thyroid tumors. TCRdb re-clonotyped the PCR reads via MiXCR. The table has more than 40,000 clones, less than 3.5% seen once; the top ten hold around 9.9%. The source material was blood. These receptors all stem from a female donor with papillary thyroid cancer or a benign thyroid nodule (not recorded which). Some clones in this sample may be carry-over from other donors' samples. Both conserved end residues are trimmed from each CDR3. The size field is filled for only some rows; it gives once, few, many or a size class.

V: TRBV20-1
size: few
CDR3: SAENSGFSYNEQF

V: TRBV5-6
size: many
CDR3: ASSPGTGASGYGYT

V: TRBV7-3
size: many
CDR3: ASSPSGKRQETQY

V: TRBV20-1
size: many
CDR3: SARPGPSYEQY

V: TRBV6-5
size: few
CDR3: ASSYSVDEQF

V: TRBV6-4
size: NA
CDR3: ASSDSLAGAHEQF

V: TRBV30
size: many
CDR3: AWTKGARDTQY

V: TRBV29-1
size: NA
CDR3: SAPGPRGEQY

V: TRBV9
size: NA
CDR3: ASSPSEGASMAEAF

V: TRBV7-2
size: few
CDR3: ASTKGTTTNYGYT

V: TRBV6-9
size: NA
CDR3: ASSYEGRMNTEAF

V: TRBV12-3/TRBV12-4
size: NA
CDR3: ASSFPGQGVTLQY

V: TRBV20-1
size: many
CDR3: SARVSRAASGSYEQY

V: TRBV6-1
size: NA
CDR3: ASSEWASGPYEQY

V: TRBV7-9
size: NA
CDR3: ASSFTGATYGYT

V: TRBV6-1
size: many
CDR3: ASSLTSGVFNEQF

V: TRBV12-3/TRBV12-4
size: many
CDR3: ASSRKGRQQTQY

V: TRBV6-9
size: NA
CDR3: ASSSETGDEQY

V: TRBV27
size: many
CDR3: ASRSLGTVETQY

V: TRBV6-2/TRBV6-3
size: many
CDR3: ASSTEGLNTEAF

V: TRBV3-1
size: many
CDR3: ASSRNRDQPQH

V: TRBV18
size: few
CDR3: ASSPDTSTDTQY

V: TRBV28
size: many
CDR3: ASSSMGTLMNTEAF

V: TRBV6-1
size: NA
CDR3: ASSEDREGTEAF

V: TRBV29-1
size: few
CDR3: SVDDRGSGNEQF

V: TRBV3-1
size: many
CDR3: ASSPGGNAEAF

V: TRBV3-1
size: few
CDR3: ASSLASGTTYNEQF

V: TRBV24-1
size: many
CDR3: ATSDPLRETQY

V: TRBV29-1
size: many
CDR3: SGGQGTPTGELF